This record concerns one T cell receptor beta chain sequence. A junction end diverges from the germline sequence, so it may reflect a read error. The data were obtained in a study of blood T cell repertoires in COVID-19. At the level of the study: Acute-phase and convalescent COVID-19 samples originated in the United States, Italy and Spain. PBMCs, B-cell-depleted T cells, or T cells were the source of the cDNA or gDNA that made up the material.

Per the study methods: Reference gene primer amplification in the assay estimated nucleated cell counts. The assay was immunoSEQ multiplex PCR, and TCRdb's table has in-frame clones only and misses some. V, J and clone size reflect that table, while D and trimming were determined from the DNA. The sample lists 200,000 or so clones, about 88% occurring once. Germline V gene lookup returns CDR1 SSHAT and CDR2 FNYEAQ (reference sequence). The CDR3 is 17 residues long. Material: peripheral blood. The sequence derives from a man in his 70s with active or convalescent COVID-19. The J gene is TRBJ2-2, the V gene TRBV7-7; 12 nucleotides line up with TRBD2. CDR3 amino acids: CASSALAGGRNTGELFF. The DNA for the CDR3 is TGTGCTAGCAGCGCCCTAGCGGGGGGGCGGAACACCGGGGAGCTGTTTTTT.